The source of this T cell receptor (beta chain) is a study of blood T cell repertoires in COVID-19. TCRdb's table, derived via immunoSEQ multiplex PCR, lists solely in-frame clones and lacks some. The repertoire holds approximately 240,000 clones, with under 85% as singletons. As to this clone: The same CDR3 also results from other DNA sequences found in this sample.

Material for sequencing was peripheral blood. The TCR originated in a woman under 40 with COVID-19, enrolled during active disease.

This CDR3 reads CASREQGPTYEQYF. The DNA for the CDR3 is TGTGCCAGCAGGGAACAGGGTCCCACCTACGAGCAGTACTTC. The J gene is TRBJ2-7, the V gene TRBV2; tentative D call: TRBD1 (6 bases). The V end lost 6 bases, the J end lost 2 bases, and 14 bases lay between the germline ends. The CDR3 spans 14 residues. From germline, CDR1 is SNHLY and CDR2 FYNNEI.